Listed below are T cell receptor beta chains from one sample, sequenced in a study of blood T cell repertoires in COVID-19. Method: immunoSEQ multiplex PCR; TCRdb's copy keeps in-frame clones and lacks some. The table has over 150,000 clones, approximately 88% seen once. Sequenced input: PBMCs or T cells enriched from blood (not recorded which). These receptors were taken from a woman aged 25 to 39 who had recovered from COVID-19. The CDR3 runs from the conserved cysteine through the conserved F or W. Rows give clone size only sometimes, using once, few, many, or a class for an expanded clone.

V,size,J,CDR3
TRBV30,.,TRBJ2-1,CAWSDNNEQFF
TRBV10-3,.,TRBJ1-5,CAISESSQALLNNQPQHF
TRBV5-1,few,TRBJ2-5,CASSSGLAARQETQYF
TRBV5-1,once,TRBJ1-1,CASSLGLSWGQLNTEAFF
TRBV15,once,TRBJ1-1,CATSRQGENTEAFF
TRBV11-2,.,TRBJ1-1,CASSGRVTEAFF
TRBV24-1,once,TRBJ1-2,CATSDLEVPYGYTF
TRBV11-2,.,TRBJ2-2,CASSPRGGTAGELFF
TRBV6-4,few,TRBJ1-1,CASSVDRYTEAFF
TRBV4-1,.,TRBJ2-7,CASSQVVDYEQYF